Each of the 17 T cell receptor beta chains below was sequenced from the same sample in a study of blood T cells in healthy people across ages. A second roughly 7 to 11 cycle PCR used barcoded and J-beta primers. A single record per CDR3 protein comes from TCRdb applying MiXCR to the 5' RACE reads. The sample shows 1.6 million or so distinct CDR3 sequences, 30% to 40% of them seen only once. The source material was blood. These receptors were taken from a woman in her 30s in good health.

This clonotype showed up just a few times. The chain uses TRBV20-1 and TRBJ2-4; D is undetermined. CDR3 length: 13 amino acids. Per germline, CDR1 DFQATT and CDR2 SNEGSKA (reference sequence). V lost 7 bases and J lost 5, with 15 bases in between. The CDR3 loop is CSEFGPRENIQYF. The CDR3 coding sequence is TGCAGTGAGTTCGGGCCTCGCGAAAACATTCAGTACTTC.

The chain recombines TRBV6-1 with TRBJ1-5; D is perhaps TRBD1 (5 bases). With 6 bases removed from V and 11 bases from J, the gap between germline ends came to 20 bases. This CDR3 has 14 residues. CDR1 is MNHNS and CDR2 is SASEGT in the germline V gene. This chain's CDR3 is CASRGDLLGIAQHF. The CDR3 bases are TGTGCCAGCAGAGGGGACCTCCTGGGAATAGCCCAGCATTTT.

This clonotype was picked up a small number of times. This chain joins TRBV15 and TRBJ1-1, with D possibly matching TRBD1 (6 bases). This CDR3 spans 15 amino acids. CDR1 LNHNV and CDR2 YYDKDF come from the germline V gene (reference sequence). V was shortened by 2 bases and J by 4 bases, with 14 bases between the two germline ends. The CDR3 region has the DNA TGTGCCACCAGCAGATCCGGGACACCCAGCACTGAAGCTTTCTTT. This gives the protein CATSRSGTPSTEAFF.

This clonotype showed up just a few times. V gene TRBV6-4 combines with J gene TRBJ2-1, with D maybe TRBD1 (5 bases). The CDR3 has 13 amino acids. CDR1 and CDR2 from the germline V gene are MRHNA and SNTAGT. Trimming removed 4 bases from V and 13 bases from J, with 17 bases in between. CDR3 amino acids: CASSALQETVQFF. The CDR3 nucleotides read TGTGCCAGCAGTGCCCTACAAGAGACAGTTCAGTTCTTC.

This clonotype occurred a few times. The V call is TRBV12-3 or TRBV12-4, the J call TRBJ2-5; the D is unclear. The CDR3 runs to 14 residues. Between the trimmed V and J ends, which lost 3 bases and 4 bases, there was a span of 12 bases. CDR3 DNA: TGTGCCAGCAGTTTGAACCCCCCTCCAGAGACCCAGTACTTC. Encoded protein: CASSLNPPPETQYF.

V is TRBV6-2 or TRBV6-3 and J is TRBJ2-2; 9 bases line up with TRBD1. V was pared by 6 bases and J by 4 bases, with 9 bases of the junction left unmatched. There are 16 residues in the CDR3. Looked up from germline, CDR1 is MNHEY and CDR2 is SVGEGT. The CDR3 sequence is CASSSGQGSVTGELFF. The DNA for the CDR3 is TGTGCCAGCAGCTCCGGACAGGGGTCGGTCACCGGGGAGCTGTTTTTT.

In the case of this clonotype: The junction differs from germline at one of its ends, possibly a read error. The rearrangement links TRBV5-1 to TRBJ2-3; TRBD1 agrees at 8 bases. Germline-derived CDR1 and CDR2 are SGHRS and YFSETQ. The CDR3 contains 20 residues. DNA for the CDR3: TGCGCCAGCAGCTATCGCCCGACTCAGGGGGCGCGCTTTGGCACAGTTACGCAGTATTTT. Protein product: CASSYRPTQGARFGTVTQYF.

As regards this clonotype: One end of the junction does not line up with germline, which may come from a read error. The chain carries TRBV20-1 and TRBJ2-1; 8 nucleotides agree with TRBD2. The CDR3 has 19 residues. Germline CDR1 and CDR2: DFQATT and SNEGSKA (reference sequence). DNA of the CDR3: TGCAGTGCTGGAGAAGGGGGAGGGACGGGAGGGATCTGGGACAATGAGCAGTTCTTC. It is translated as CSAGEGGGTGGIWDNEQFF.

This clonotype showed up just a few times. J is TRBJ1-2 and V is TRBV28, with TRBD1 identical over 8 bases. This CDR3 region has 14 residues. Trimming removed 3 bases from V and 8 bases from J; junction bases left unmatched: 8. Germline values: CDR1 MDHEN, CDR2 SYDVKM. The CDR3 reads CASSFPLTGEGYTF. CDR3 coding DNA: TGTGCCAGCAGTTTCCCGTTGACAGGGGAGGGCTACACCTTC.

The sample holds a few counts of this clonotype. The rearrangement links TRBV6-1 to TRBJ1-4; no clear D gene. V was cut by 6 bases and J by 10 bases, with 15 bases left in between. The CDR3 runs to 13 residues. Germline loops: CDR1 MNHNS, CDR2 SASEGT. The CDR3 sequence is CASRFDLAGKLFF. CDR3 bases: TGTGCCAGCAGGTTCGATCTAGCTGGAAAACTGTTTTTT.

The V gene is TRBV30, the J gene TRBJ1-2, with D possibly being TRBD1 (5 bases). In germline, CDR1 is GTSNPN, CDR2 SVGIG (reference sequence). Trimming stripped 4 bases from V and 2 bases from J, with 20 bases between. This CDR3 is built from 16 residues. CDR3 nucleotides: TGTGCCTGGAACGGGATCAGCGGGCAGGGAAACTATGGCTACACCTTC. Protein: CAWNGISGQGNYGYTF. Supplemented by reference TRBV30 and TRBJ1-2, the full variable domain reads SQTIHQWPATLVQPVGSPLSLECTVEGTSNPNLYWYRQAAGRGLQLLFYSVGIGQISSEVPQNLSASRPQDRQFILSSKKLLLSDSGFYLCAWNGISGQGNYGYTFGSGTRLTVV.

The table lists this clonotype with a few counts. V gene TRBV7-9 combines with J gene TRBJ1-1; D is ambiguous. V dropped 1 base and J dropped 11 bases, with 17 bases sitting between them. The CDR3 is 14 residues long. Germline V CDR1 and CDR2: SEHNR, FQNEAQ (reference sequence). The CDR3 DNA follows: TGTGCCAGCAGCTTAGTGGTAGGCCAGGTCTTTGCTTTCTTT. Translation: CASSLVVGQVFAFF.

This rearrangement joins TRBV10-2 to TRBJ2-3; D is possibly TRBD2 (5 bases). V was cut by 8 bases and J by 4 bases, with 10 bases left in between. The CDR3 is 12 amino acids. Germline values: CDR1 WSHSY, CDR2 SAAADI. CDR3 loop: CASAGLSDTQYF. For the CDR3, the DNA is TGCGCCAGCGCCGGACTTTCAGATACGCAGTATTTT.

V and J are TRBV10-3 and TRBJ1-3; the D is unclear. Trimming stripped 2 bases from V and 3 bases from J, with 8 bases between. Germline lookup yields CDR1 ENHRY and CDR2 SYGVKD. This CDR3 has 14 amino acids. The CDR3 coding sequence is TGTGCCATCAGTGAGGCGACGGATGGAAACACCATATATTTT. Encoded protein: CAISEATDGNTIYF.

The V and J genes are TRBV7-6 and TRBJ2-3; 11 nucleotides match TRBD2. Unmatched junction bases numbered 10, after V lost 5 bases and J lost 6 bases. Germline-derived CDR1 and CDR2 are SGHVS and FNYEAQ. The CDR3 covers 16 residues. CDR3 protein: CASSQGLAVGQDTQYF. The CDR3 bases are TGTGCCAGCAGCCAGGGACTAGCGGTAGGGCAGGATACGCAGTATTTT.

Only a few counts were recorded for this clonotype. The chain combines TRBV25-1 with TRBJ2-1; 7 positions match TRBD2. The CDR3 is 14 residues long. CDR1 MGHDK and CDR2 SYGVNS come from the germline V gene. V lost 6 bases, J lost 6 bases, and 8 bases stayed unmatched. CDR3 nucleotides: TGTGCCAGCAGACCCCAGACTAGCTTCAATGAGCAGTTCTTC. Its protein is CASRPQTSFNEQFF.

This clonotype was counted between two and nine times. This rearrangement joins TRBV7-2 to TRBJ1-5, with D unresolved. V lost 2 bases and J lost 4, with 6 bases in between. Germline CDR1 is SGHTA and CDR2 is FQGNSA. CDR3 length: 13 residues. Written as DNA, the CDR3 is TGTGCCAGCAGCTTACATGGTAATCAGCCCCAGCATTTT. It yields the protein CASSLHGNQPQHF. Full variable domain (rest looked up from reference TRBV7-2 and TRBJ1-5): GAGVSQSPSNKVTEKGKDVELRCDPISGHTALYWYRQSLGQGLEFLIYFQGNSAPDKSGLPSDRFSAERTGGSVSTLTIQRTQQEDSAVYLCASSLHGNQPQHFGDGTRLSIL.